This T cell receptor beta chain comes out of a study of blood T cell repertoires in COVID-19. Across the whole study: Spain, Italy and the United States supplied samples that represented acute and convalescent COVID-19.

Sequencing used immunoSEQ multiplex PCR; TCRdb keeps in-frame clones, though not all of them. The table has fewer than 400,000 clones, 90% to 95% seen once. This sequence was found in a woman in her twenties or thirties who had been exposed to COVID-19. The sample comprised PBMCs or T cells enriched from blood (not recorded which).

CDR3 loop: CASSSGTGGHSNQPQHF. As DNA, the CDR3 is TGTGCCAGCAGCTCCGGGACAGGGGGTCATAGCAATCAGCCCCAGCATTTT. This chain uses TRBV7-8 with TRBJ1-5; TRBD1 matches at 11 bases. This CDR3 has 17 residues. V shed 4 bases, J shed 0 bases, and the junction held 5 bases outside the gene matches. The V gene's germline CDR1 is SGHVS and CDR2 FQNEAQ. Full variable domain (rest looked up from reference TRBV7-8 and TRBJ1-5): GAGVSQSPRYKVAKRGQDVALRCDPISGHVSLFWYQQALGQGPEFLTYFQNEAQLDKSGLPSDRFFAERPEGSVSTLKIQRTQQEDSAVYLCASSSGTGGHSNQPQHFGDGTRLSIL.